This TCR beta chain appears in the sequencing data of a study of CD8 T cells in ankylosing spondylitis. General study findings and limits: Seven to nine highly homologous variants formed a TCR beta motif that appeared characteristic of ankylosing spondylitis blood. Clones linked to disease were reported to show significant enrichment in matched ankylosing spondylitis synovial fluid. Within peripheral blood, clones linked to disease were CD8+ and relatively rare.

As regards this clonotype: As yet, its antigen is unknown.

Generation of TCR beta libraries employed quantitative 5'-RACE incorporating molecular barcodes. MiXCR, applied by TCRdb to the 5' RACE reads, yields one record per CDR3 protein. The sample carries some 450,000 distinct CDR3 sequences, more than 15% recorded once. The CDR3 runs 19 residues. The germline gives CDR1 SGHAT, CDR2 FQNNGV. Trimming took 1 base from V and 0 from J, leaving 19 bases between them. Sample: blood, either unsorted or a sorted T cell fraction (not recorded which). This TCR derives from a male donor with ankylosing spondylitis. This chain links TRBV11-2 with TRBJ2-1; D is ambiguous. CDR3 nucleotides: TGTGCCAGCAGCTTAGGATCTTCGGGCAGCTGGAGCTCCTACAATGAGCAGTTCTTC. It yields the protein CASSLGSSGSWSSYNEQFF.